These 10 T cell receptor beta chains share one sample of origin, sequenced in a study of shared clonotypes between healthy human individuals. Selected positively for CCR7 and CD45RO-negative, naive CD8 cells excluded terminally differentiated effector memory CD45RA+ cells. The data were produced by immunoSEQ multiplex PCR, yet TCRdb's version contains in-frame clones alone and is incomplete. This table holds about 2.2 million clones, just over 90% found once. The material sequenced was naive CD8+ T cells from PBMCs. All receptors derive from a man between 18 and 35 years old in good health. Some clones in this sample may be carry-over from other donors' samples.

The sample holds one count of this clone. This chain uses TRBV21-1 with TRBJ2-4. TRBV21-1 is labeled a pseudogene. CDR3 length: 12 residues. The CDR3 nucleotides are TGTGCCAGCAGCAGCCTCGAAAACATTCAGTACTTC. Its translation is CASSSLENIQYF.

The rearrangement joins TRBV7-8 to TRBJ2-1; 12 nucleotides match TRBD2. With 4 bases clipped from V and 4 bases from J, the junction kept 11 bases outside the gene matches. The length of the CDR3 is 18 residues. Germline-derived CDR1 and CDR2 are SGHVS and FQNEAQ. The CDR3 loop reads CASSSRQLAGGRYNEQFF. The CDR3 DNA is TGTGCCAGCAGCTCACGCCAACTAGCGGGAGGTCGTTACAATGAGCAGTTCTTC.

This clone has a single count. The gene calls are TRBV2 and TRBJ1-2; 10 positions agree with TRBD1. The junction had 6 bases not matched to a gene; V was cut back by 4 bases and J by 1 base. Germline V gives CDR1 SNHLY, CDR2 FYNNEI. This CDR3 spans 16 amino acids. As DNA, the CDR3 is TGTGCCAGCAGTGGCGGACAGGGGGGTTTTAACTATGGCTACACCTTC. It encodes CASSGGQGGFNYGYTF.

The chain uses TRBV30 and TRBJ2-1; D not resolved. The ends were cut back, 2 bases at V and 4 bases at J, with 6 bases in the middle. The CDR3 loop spans 12 amino acids. Germline V gene lookup returns CDR1 GTSNPN and CDR2 SVGIG (reference sequence). The DNA for the CDR3 is TGTGCCTGGAGTCCTACTTACAATGAGCAGTTCTTC. Translating it yields CAWSPTYNEQFF.

The chain combines TRBV30 with TRBJ2-1, with 14 bases fitting TRBD2. From germline, CDR1 is GTSNPN and CDR2 SVGIG (reference sequence). The CDR3 contains 15 residues. Germline trimming cut 4 bases from V and 3 bases from J; bases unmatched to any gene: 2. The CDR3 DNA sequence: TGTGCCTGGATGGGACTAGCGGGAGTCTACAATGAGCAGTTCTTC. Residues: CAWMGLAGVYNEQFF.

This clone was seen a handful of times. The chain is built from TRBV7-9 and TRBJ1-1, with 8 bases lining up with TRBD1. Trimming cost V 2 bases and J 4 bases; bases outside gene matches: 3. The V gene's germline CDR1 is SEHNR and CDR2 FQNEAQ (reference sequence). The CDR3 has 14 residues. The DNA of the CDR3 is TGTGCCAGCAGCTTACCGGGACAGGTCACTGAAGCTTTCTTT. It encodes CASSLPGQVTEAFF. The full variable domain, rest sourced from reference TRBV7-9 and TRBJ1-1, is DTGVSQNPRHKITKRGQNVTFRCDPISEHNRLYWYRQTLGQGPEFLTYFQNEAQLEKSRLLSDRFSAERPKGSFSTLEIQRTEQGDSAMYLCASSLPGQVTEAFFGQGTRLTVV.

This clone occurred once. The rearrangement uses TRBV21-1 and TRBJ2-1; no check of the table's D call, TRBD2, against the DNA was made. TRBV21-1 is an annotated pseudogene. CDR3 size: 13 residues. The CDR3 is CASSKTGYNEQFF. CDR3 bases: TGTGCCAGCAGCAAGACGGGATACAATGAGCAGTTCTTC.

This sequence joins TRBV10-3 and TRBJ2-3, with D perhaps matching TRBD2 (6 bases). This CDR3 contains 18 residues. CDR1 is ENHRY and CDR2 is SYGVKD in the germline V gene. Trimming took 0 bases from V and 0 from J, leaving 16 bases between them. The CDR3 DNA sequence: TGTGCCATCAGTGAGTCGGAGGGGACTGCCCCTAGCACAGATACGCAGTATTTT. Protein product: CAISESEGTAPSTDTQYF.

The genes are TRBV6-1 and TRBJ2-7; D is unclear. CDR3 size: 14 residues. The ends were cut back, 1 base at V and 4 bases at J, with 11 bases in the middle. CDR1 and CDR2 from the germline V gene are MNHNS and SASEGT. The CDR3 sequence: CASSEVFLGYEQYF. CDR3 bases: TGTGCCAGCAGTGAAGTCTTCTTAGGTTACGAGCAGTACTTC.

V usage is TRBV6-1 and J usage is TRBJ1-2, with 7 bases aligning to TRBD1. The V gene's germline CDR1 is MNHNS and CDR2 SASEGT. Unmatched junction bases numbered 16, after V lost 4 bases and J lost 2 bases. The CDR3 is made up of 18 amino acids. The CDR3 DNA sequence: TGTGCCAGCAGTGCTCTCGGAGGGACAGACACCTTAAACTATGGCTACACCTTC. This sequence encodes CASSALGGTDTLNYGYTF.